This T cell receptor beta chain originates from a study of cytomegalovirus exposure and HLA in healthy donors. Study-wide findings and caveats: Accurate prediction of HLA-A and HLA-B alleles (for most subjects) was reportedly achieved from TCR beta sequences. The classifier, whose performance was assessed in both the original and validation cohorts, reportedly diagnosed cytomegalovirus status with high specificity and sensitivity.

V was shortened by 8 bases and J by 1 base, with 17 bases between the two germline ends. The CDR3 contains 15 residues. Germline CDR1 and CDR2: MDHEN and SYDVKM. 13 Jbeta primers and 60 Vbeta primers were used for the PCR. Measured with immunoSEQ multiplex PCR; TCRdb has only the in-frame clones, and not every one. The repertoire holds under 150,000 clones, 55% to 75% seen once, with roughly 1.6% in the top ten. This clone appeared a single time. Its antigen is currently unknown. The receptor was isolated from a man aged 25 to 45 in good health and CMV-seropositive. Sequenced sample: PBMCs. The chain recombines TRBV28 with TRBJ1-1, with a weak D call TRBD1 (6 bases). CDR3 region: CASQFDVQGNTEAFF. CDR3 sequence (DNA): TGTGCCAGCCAATTCGATGTACAGGGGAACACTGAAGCTTTCTTT.